This T cell receptor beta chain derives from a study of T cells in Graves' hyperthyroidism and ophthalmopathy. There are many counts of this clonotype. The target antigen is unknown. Diagnosis of hyperthyroidism was new in patients aged 18 to 65, and its duration was under 2 months. The PBMCs were sourced from fresh peripheral blood (about 10 ml). The source material, RNA transcripts, was used to amplify TCR beta CDR3 regions. HTBI primers were used for first-round RT-PCR of the TCR CDR3. A single record per CDR3 protein comes from TCRdb applying MiXCR to the multiplex PCR reads. The sample yields hundreds of thousands of distinct CDR3 sequences, 16% seen once. Study outcomes and limitations: In validation, the model predicted ophthalmopathy. These predictions came a median approximately 5.9 months before onset.

This TCR was sampled from a woman younger than 45 with Graves' hyperthyroidism. The material sequenced was blood.

CDR3 DNA: TGTGCCAGCAGTTTAAGAAACAATGAGCAGTTCTTC. Amino acids: CASSLRNNEQFF. The rearrangement joins TRBV5-4 to TRBJ2-1; no reliable D call. The germline CDR1 and CDR2 sequences are SGHNT and YYREEE (reference sequence). The ends were cut back, 5 bases at V and 5 bases at J, with 8 bases in the middle. This CDR3 is built from 12 residues.